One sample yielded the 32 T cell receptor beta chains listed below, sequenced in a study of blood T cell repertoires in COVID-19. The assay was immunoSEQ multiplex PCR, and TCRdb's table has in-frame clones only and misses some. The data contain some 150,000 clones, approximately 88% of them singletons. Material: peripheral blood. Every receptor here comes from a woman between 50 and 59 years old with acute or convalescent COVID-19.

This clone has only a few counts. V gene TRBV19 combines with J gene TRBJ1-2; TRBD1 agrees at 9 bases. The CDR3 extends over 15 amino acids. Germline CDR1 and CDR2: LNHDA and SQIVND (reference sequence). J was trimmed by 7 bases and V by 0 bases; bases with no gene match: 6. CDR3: CASSIDLLTGGGYTF. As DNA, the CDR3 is TGTGCCAGTAGTATAGATCTCCTGACAGGGGGTGGCTACACCTTC.

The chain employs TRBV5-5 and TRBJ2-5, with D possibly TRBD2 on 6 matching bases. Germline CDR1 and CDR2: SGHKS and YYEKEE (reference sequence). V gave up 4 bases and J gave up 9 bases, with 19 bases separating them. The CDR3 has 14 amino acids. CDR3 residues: CASSPGTEVKSQYF. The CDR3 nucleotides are TGTGCCAGCAGCCCCGGGACTGAGGTTAAGTCCCAGTACTTC.

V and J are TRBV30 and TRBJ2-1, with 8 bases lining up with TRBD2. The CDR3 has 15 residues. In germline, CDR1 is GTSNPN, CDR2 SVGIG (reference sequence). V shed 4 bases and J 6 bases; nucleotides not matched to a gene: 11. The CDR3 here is CAWNPGLGPSNEQFF. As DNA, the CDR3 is TGTGCCTGGAATCCGGGACTAGGGCCCTCCAATGAGCAGTTCTTC.

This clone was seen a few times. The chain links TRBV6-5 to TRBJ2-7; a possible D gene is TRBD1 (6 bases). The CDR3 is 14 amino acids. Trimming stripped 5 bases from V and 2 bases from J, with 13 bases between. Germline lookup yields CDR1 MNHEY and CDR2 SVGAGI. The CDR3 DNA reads TGTGCCAGCAGTCCCGGGACACGAACCTACGAGCAGTACTTC. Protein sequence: CASSPGTRTYEQYF.

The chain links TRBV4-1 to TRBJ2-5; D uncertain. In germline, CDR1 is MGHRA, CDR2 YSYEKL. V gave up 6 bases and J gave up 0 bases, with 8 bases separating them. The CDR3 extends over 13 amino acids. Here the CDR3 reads CASRMSNQETQYF. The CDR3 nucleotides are TGCGCCAGCAGAATGAGCAACCAAGAGACCCAGTACTTC.

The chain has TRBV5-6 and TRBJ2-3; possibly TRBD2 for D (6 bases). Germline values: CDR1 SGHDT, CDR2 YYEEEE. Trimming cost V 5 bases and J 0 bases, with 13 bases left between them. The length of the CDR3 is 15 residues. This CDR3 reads CASSPGTPSTDTQYF. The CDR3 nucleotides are TGTGCCAGCAGTCCCGGGACTCCTAGCACAGATACGCAGTATTTT. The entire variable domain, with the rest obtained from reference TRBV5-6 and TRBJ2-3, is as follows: DAGVTQSPTHLIKTRGQQVTLRCSPKSGHDTVSWYQQALGQGPQFIFQYYEEEERQRGNFPDRFSGHQFPNYSSELNVNALLLGDSALYLCASSPGTPSTDTQYFGPGTRLTVL.

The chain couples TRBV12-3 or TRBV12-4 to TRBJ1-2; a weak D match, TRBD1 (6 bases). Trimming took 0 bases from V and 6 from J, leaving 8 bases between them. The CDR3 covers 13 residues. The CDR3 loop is CASSLARGNGYTF. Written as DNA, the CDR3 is TGTGCCAGCAGTTTAGCCAGGGGCAATGGCTACACCTTC.

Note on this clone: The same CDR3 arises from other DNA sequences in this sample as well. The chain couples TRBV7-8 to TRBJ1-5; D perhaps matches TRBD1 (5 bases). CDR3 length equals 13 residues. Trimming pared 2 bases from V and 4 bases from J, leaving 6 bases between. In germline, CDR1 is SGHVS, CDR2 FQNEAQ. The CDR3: CASSLTGNQPQHF. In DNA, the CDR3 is TGTGCCAGCAGCTTAACAGGAAATCAGCCCCAGCATTTT.

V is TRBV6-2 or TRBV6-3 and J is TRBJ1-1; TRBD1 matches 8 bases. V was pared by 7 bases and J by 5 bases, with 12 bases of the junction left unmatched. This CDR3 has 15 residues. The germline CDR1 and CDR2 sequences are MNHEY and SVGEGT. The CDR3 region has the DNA TGTGCCAGCATCCCGCCGGGCAGGGGGCGAACTGAAGCTTTCTTT. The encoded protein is CASIPPGRGRTEAFF.

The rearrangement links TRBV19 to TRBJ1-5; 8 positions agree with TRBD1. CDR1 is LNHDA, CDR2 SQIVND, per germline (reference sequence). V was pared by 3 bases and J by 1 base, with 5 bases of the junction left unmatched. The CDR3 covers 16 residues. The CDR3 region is CASSMEQGVSNQPQHF. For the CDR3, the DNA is TGTGCCAGTAGTATGGAACAGGGGGTAAGCAATCAGCCCCAGCATTTT.

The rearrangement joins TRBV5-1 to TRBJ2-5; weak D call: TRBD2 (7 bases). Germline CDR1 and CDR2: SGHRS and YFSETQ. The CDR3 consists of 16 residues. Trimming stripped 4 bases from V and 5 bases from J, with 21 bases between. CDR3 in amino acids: CASSPTFAGAGETQYF. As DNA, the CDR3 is TGCGCCAGCAGCCCTACGTTTGCGGGGGCCGGGGAGACCCAGTACTTC.

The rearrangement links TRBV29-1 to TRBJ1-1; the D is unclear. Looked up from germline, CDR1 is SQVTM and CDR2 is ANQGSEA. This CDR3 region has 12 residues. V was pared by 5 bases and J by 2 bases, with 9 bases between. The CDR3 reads CSVPVSNTEAFF. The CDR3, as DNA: TGCAGCGTTCCCGTCTCTAACACTGAAGCTTTCTTT.

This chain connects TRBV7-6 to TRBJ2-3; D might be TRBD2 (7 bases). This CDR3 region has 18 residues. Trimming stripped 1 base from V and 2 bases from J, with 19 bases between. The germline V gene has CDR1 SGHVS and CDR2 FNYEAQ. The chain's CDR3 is CASSLVGAGESPTDTQYF. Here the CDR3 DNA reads TGTGCCAGCAGCTTAGTGGGGGCGGGGGAGTCTCCCACAGATACGCAGTATTTT.

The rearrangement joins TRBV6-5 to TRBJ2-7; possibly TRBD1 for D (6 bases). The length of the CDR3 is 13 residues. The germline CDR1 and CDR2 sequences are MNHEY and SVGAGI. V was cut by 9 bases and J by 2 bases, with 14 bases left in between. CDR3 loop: CASLKTGTYEQYF. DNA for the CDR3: TGTGCCAGTCTTAAGACAGGCACCTACGAGCAGTACTTC.

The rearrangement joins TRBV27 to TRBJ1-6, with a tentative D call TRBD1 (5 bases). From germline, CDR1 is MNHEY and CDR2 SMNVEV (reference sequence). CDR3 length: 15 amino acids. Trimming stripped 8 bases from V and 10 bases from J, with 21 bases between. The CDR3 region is CASRGVRGGGSPLHF. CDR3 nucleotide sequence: TGTGCCAGCCGAGGAGTACGGGGGGGAGGATCACCCCTCCACTTT.

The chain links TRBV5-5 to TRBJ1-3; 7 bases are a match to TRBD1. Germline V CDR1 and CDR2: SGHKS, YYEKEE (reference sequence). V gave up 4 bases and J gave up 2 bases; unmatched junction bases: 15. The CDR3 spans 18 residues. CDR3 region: CASSLTGRFFPAGNTIYF. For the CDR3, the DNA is TGTGCCAGCAGCCTGACAGGGCGCTTCTTCCCCGCTGGAAACACCATATATTTT.

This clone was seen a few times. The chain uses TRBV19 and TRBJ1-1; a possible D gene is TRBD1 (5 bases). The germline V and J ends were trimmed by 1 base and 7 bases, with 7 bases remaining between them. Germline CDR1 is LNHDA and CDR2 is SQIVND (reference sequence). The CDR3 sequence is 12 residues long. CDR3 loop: CASSIGGSEAFF. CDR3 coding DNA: TGTGCCAGTAGTATAGGGGGCAGTGAAGCTTTCTTT.

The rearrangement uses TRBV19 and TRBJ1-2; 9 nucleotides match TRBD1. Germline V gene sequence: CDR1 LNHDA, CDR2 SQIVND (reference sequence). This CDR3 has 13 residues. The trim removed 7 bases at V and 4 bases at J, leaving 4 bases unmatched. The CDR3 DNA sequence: TGTGCCAGTACTTGGGGACAGGGCTATGGCTACACCTTC. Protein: CASTWGQGYGYTF.

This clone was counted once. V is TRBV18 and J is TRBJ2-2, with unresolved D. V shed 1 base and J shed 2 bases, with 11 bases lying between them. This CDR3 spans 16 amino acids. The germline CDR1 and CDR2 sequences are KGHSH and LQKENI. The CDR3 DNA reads TGTGCCAGCTCACCACAGGCGGCATTAAACACCGGGGAGCTGTTTTTT. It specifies CASSPQAALNTGELFF.

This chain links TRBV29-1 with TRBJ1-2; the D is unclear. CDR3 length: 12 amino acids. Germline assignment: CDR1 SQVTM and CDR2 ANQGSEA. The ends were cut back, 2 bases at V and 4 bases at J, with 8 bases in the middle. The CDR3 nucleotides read TGCAGCGTTGAACGAGGAACCTATGGCTACACCTTC. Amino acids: CSVERGTYGYTF.

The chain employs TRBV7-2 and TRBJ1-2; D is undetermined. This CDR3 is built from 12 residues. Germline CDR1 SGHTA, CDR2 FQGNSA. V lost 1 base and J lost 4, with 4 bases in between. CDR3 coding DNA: TGTGCCAGCAGCTTAGTCGGCTATGGCTACACCTTC. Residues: CASSLVGYGYTF. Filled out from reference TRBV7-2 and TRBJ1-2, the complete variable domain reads GAGVSQSPSNKVTEKGKDVELRCDPISGHTALYWYRQSLGQGLEFLIYFQGNSAPDKSGLPSDRFSAERTGGSVSTLTIQRTQQEDSAVYLCASSLVGYGYTFGSGTRLTVV.

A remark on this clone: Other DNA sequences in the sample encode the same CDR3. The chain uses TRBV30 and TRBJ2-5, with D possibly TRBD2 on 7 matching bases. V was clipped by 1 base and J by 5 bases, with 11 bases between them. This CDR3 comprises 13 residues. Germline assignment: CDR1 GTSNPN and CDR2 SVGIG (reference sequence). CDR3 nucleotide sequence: TGTGCCTGGAGTGGGAGGGGGGGGGAGACCCAGTACTTC. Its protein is CAWSGRGGETQYF.

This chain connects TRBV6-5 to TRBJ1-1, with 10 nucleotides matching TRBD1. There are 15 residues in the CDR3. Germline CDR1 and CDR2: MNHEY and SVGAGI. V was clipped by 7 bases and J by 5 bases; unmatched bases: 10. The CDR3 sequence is CASTTGQGVRTEAFF. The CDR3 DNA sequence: TGTGCCAGCACAACCGGACAGGGGGTAAGAACTGAAGCTTTCTTT.

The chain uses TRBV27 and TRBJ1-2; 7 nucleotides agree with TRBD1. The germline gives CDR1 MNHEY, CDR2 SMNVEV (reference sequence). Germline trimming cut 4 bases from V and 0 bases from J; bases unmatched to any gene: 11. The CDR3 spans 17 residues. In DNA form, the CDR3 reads TGTGCCAGCAGTTGGCGACAGGGTCTTTCAGCTAACTATGGCTACACCTTC. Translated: CASSWRQGLSANYGYTF.

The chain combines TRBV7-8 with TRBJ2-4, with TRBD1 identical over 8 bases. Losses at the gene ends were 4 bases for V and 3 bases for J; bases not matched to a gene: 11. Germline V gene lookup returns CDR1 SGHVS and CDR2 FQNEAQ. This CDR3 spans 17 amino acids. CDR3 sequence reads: CASSSDPTGVGKNIQYF. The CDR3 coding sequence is TGTGCCAGCAGCTCTGATCCGACAGGGGTGGGCAAAAACATTCAGTACTTC.

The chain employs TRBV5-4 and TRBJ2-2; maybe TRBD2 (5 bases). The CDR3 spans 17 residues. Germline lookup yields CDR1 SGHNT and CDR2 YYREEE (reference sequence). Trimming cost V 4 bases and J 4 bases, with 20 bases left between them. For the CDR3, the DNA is TGTGCCAGCAGCCGGGCGTCGGGATCTCTAGGCACCGGGGAGCTGTTTTTT. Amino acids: CASSRASGSLGTGELFF.

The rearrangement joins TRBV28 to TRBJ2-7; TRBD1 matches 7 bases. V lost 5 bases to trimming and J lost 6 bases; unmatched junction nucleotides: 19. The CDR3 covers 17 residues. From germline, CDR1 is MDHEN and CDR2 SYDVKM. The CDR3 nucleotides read TGTGCCAGCAGTCCCGCCCAAGGGACAGTTTTTCGACTCGAGCAGTACTTC. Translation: CASSPAQGTVFRLEQYF.

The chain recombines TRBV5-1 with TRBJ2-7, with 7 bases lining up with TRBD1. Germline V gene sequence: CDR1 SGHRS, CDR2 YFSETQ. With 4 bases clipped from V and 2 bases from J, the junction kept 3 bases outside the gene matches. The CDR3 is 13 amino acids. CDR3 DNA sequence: TGCGCCAGCAGCGTGGACAGGCCCTACGAGCAGTACTTC. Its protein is CASSVDRPYEQYF.

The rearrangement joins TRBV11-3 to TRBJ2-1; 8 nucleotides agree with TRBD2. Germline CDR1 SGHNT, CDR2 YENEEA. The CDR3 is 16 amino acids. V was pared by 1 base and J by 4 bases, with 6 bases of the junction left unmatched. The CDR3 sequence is CASSLVLAGYYNEQFF. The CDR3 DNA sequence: TGTGCCAGCAGCTTAGTGCTAGCGGGTTATTACAATGAGCAGTTCTTC.

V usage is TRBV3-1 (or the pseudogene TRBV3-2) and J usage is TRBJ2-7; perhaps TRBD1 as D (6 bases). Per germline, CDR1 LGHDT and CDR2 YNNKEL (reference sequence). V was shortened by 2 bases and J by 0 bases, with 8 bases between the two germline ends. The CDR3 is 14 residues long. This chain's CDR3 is CASSQTGSSYEQYF. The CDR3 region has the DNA TGTGCCAGCAGCCAAACAGGGAGCTCCTACGAGCAGTACTTC.

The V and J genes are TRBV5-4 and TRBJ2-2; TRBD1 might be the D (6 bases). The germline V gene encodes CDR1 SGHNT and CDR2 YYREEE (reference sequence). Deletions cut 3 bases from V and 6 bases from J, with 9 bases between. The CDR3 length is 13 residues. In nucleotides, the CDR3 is TGTGCCAGCAGCTCAGGGGAAGCCGGGGAGCTGTTTTTT. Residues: CASSSGEAGELFF. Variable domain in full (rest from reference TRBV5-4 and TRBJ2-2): ETGVTQSPTHLIKTRGQQVTLRCSSQSGHNTVSWYQQALGQGPQFIFQYYREEENGRGNFPPRFSGLQFPNYSSELNVNALELDDSALYLCASSSGEAGELFFGEGSRLTVL.

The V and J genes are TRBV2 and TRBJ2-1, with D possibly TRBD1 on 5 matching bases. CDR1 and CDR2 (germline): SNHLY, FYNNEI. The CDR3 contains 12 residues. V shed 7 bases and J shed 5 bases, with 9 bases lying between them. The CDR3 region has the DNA TGTGCCAGCAATAGGGGTAACAATGAGCAGTTCTTC. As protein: CASNRGNNEQFF.